Here is one T cell receptor beta chain with its context. The data are from a study of cytomegalovirus exposure and HLA in healthy donors. The CDR3 covers 20 residues. The method was immunoSEQ multiplex PCR; TCRdb's version includes in-frame clones alone and lacks a portion of them. The sample holds approximately 150,000 clones, just over 90% seen once. The sequence came from a man younger than 35 in good health and CMV-seronegative. The V call is TRBV21-1, the J call TRBJ2-7; the tabulated D call, TRBD2, remains unverified against the DNA. TRBV21-1 is marked as a pseudogene. The sequencing sample was made of PBMCs. This CDR3 is CASSNPTSGRAYSYYYEQYV. In DNA form, the CDR3 reads TGTGCCAGCAGCAACCCCACTAGCGGGAGGGCCTATTCCTACTACTACGAGCAGTACGTC.